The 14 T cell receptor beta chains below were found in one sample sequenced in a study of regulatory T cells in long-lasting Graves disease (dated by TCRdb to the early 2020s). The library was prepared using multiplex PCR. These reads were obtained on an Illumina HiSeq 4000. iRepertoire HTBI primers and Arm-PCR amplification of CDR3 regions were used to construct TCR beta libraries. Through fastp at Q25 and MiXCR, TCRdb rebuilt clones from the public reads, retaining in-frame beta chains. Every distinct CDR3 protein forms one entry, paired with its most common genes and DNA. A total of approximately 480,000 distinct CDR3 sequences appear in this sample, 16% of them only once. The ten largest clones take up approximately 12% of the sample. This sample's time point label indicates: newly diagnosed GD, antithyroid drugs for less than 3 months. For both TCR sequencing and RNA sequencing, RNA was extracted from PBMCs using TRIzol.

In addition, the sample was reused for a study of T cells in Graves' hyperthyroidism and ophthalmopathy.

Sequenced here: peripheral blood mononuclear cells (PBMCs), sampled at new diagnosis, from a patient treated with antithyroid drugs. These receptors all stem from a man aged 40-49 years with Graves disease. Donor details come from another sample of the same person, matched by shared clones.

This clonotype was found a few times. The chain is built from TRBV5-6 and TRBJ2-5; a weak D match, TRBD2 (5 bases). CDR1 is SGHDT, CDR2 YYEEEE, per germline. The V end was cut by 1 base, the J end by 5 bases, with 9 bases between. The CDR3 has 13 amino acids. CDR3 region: CASSLRGMETQYF. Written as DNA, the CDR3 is TGTGCCAGCAGCTTGCGGGGTATGGAGACCCAGTACTTC.

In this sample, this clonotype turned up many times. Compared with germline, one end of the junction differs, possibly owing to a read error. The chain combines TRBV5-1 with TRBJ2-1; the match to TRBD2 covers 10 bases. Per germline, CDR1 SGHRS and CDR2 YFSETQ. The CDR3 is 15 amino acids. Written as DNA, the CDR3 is TGTGCCAGCAGTTTAGGTCCTAGCGGGAGCAATGAGCAGTTCTTC. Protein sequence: CASSLGPSGSNEQFF. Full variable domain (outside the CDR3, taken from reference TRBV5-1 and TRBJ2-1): KAGVTQTPRYLIKTRGQQVTLSCSPISGHRSVSWYQQTPGQGLQFLFEYFSETQRNKGNFPGRFSGRQFSNSRSEMNVSTLELGDSALYLCASSLGPSGSNEQFFGPGTRLTVL.

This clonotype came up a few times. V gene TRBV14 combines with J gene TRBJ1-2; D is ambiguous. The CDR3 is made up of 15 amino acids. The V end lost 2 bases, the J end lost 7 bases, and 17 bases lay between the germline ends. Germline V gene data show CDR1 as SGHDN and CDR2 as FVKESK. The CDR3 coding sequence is TGTGCCAGCAGCCAAAACTTATACAGCGCTAGTGGCTACACCTTC. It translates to CASSQNLYSASGYTF.

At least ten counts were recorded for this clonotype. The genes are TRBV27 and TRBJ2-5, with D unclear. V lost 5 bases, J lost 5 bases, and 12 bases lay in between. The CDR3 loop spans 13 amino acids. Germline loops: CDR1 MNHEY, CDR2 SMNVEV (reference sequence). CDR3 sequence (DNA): TGTGCCAGCAGTCCTCCGTTCGTGGAGACCCAGTACTTC. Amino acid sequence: CASSPPFVETQYF.

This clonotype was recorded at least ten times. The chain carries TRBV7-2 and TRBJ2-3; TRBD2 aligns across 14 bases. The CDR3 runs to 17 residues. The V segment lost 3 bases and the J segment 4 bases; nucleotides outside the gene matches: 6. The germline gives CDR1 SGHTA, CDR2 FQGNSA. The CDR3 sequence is CASSFLGTSGRPDTQYF. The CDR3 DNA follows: TGTGCCAGCAGCTTTCTAGGGACTAGCGGGAGACCAGATACGCAGTATTTT.

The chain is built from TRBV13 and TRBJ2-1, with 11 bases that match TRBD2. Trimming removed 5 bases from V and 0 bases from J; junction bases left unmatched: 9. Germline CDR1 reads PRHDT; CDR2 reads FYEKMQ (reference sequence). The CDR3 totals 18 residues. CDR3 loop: CASSPLTSGASSYNEQFF. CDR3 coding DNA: TGTGCCAGCAGCCCCTTGACTAGCGGGGCTAGCTCCTACAATGAGCAGTTCTTC.

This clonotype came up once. The CDR3 bases are TGTGCCAGTAGTATAAGCCCCGCCGGCTACGAGCAGTACTTC. It is translated as CASSISPAGYEQYF. The V and J genes are TRBV19 and TRBJ2-7; D is unclear. Germline V gene sequence: CDR1 LNHDA, CDR2 SQIVND (reference sequence). This CDR3 is 14 amino acids long. Trimming left V 2 bases short and J 3 bases short, with 11 bases between.

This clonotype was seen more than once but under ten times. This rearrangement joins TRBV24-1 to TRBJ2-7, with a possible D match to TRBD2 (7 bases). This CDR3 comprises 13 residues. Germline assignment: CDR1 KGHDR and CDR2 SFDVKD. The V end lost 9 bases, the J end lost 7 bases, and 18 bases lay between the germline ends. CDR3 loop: CATGGEVTGEQYF. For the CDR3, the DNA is TGTGCCACCGGGGGGGAGGTGACAGGAGAGCAGTACTTC.

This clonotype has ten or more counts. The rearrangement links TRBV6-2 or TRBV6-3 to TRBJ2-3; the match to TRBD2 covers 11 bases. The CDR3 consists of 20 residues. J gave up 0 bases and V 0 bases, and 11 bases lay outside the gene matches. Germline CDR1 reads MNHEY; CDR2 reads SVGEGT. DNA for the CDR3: TGTGCCAGCAGTTACTCGTCTAGCGGGAGGTTCCATAGGAGCACAGATACGCAGTATTTT. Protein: CASSYSSSGRFHRSTDTQYF.

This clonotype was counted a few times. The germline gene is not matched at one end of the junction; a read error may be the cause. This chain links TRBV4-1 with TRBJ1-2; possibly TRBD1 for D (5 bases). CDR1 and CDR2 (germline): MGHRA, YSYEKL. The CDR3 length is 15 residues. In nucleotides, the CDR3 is TGTGCCAGCAGCCAAGATACCCCAGGGAACCATGGCTACACCTTC. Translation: CASSQDTPGNHGYTF.

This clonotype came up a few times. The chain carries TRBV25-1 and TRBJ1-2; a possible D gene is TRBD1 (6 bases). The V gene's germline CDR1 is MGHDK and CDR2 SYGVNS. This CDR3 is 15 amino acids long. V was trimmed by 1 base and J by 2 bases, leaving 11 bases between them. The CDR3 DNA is TGTGCCAGCAGTGAATTTGGGGGGCGCAACTATGGCTACACCTTC. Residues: CASSEFGGRNYGYTF.

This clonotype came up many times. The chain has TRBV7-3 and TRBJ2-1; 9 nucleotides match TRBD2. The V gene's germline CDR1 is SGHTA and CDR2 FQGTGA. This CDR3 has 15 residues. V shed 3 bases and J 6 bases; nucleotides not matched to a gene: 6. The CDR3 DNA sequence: TGTGCCAGCAGCTTTGGCGGGGGGGGCCTCAATGAGCAGTTCTTC. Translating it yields CASSFGGGGLNEQFF.

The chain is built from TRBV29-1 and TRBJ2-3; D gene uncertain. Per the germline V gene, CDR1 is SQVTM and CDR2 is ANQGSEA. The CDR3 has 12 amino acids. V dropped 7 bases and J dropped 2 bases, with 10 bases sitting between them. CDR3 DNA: TGCAGCGGATACATTCACACAGATACGCAGTATTTT. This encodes CSGYIHTDTQYF.

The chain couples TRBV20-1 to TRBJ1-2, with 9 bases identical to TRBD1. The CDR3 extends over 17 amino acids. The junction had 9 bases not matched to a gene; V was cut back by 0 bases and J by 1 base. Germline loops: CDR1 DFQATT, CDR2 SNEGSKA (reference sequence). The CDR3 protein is CSARDSGTGKNNYGYTF. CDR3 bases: TGCAGTGCTAGAGATTCCGGGACAGGGAAAAATAACTATGGCTACACCTTC.